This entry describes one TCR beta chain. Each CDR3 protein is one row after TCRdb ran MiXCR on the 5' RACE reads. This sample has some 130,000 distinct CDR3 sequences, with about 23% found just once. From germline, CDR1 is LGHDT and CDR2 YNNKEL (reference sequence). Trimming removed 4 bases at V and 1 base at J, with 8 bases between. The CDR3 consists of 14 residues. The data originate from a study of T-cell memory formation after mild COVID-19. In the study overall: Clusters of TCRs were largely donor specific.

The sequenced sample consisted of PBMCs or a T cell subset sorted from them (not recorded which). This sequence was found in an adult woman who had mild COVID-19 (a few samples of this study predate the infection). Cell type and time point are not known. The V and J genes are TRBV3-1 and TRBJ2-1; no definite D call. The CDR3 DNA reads TGTGCCAGCAGCCGGGGTTTTTCCTACAATGAGCAGTTCTTC. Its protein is CASSRGFSYNEQFF.